These T cell receptor beta chains were read from a single sample in a study of blood T cell repertoires in COVID-19. Sequencing used immunoSEQ multiplex PCR; TCRdb keeps in-frame clones, though not all of them. In the table there are roughly 110,000 clones, 81% of which are singletons. Sequencing input: peripheral blood. These receptors came from a man aged 45-65 years with acute or convalescent COVID-19. CDR3s include the opening cysteine and the closing phenylalanine or tryptophan. Each record gives: CDR3 protein, CDR3 DNA, clone size, D gene, J gene, V gene. D genes are given only for firm matches. Clone size appears in some rows only: once, few, many, or a class for an expanded clone.

CDR3: CASSLDSQERNTGELFF; DNA: TGCGCCAGCAGCTTGGACTCACAGGAACGGAACACCGGGGAGCTGTTTTTT; size: -; D: -; J: TRBJ2-2; V: TRBV5-1
CDR3: CASSSGTLSSYEQYF; DNA: TGCGCCAGCAGCTCAGGGACTCTCAGCTCCTACGAGCAGTACTTC; size: -; D: -; J: TRBJ2-7; V: TRBV5-1
CDR3: CASSPTGASIGIYF; DNA: TGCGCCAGCAGCCCGACAGGGGCTTCGATTGGCATATATTTT; size: few; D: TRBD1; J: TRBJ1-3; V: TRBV5-1
CDR3: CASSREGETQYF; DNA: TGTGCCAGCAGCCGGGAGGGAGAGACCCAGTACTTC; size: -; D: TRBD2; J: TRBJ2-5; V: TRBV6-2/TRBV6-3
CDR3: CASSRDFSGNTIYF; DNA: TGTGCCAGCAGTAGGGACTTCTCTGGAAACACCATATATTTT; size: -; D: -; J: TRBJ1-3; V: TRBV6-5
CDR3: CAWSVQLANYGYTF; DNA: TGTGCCTGGAGTGTACAGCTGGCTAACTATGGCTACACCTTC; size: few; D: -; J: TRBJ1-2; V: TRBV30
CDR3: CASSLQRNTEAFF; DNA: TGTGCCAGCAGCTTGCAGCGGAACACTGAAGCTTTCTTT; size: -; D: -; J: TRBJ1-1; V: TRBV5-5
CDR3: CASILRTGLNQPQHF; DNA: TGTGCCAGCATCCTTCGAACGGGACTTAATCAGCCCCAGCATTTT; size: -; D: -; J: TRBJ1-5; V: TRBV6-6
CDR3: CASSPSGTGTQGDTQYF; DNA: TGTGCCAGCAGCCCCTCCGGGACAGGGACTCAAGGGGATACGCAGTATTTT; size: -; D: TRBD1; J: TRBJ2-3; V: TRBV9
CDR3: CASSEEGVRNSPLHF; DNA: TGTGCCAGCAGTGAAGAGGGGGTACGGAATTCACCCCTCCACTTT; size: -; D: -; J: TRBJ1-6; V: TRBV6-1
CDR3: CSVSRGSYNEQFF; DNA: TGCAGCGTTTCCCGGGGCTCCTACAATGAGCAGTTCTTC; size: -; D: -; J: TRBJ2-1; V: TRBV29-1
CDR3: CATSRQGGTDTQYF; DNA: TGTGCCACCAGCAGACAGGGAGGGACAGATACGCAGTATTTT; size: once; D: TRBD2; J: TRBJ2-3; V: TRBV15
CDR3: CASKNSGIEQFF; DNA: TGTGCCAGCAAGAACTCAGGCATTGAGCAGTTCTTC; size: -; D: -; J: TRBJ2-1; V: TRBV6-5
CDR3: CASSPPGKQETQYF; DNA: TGTGCCAGCTCACCACCGGGCAAGCAAGAGACCCAGTACTTC; size: -; D: -; J: TRBJ2-5; V: TRBV18
CDR3: CAGRDIPNTEAFF; DNA: TGCGCCGGAAGGGACATACCTAACACTGAAGCTTTCTTT; size: -; D: -; J: TRBJ1-1; V: TRBV5-1
CDR3: CASKARQGNQPQHF; DNA: TGTGCCAGCAAGGCTCGACAGGGCAATCAGCCCCAGCATTTT; size: -; D: -; J: TRBJ1-5; V: TRBV2
CDR3: CASTGQGGYIQYF; DNA: TGTGCCAGCACTGGACAGGGCGGATACATTCAGTACTTC; size: -; D: TRBD1; J: TRBJ2-4; V: TRBV6-5
CDR3: CASSLAAGGTDTQYF; DNA: TGTGCCAGCAGCTTAGCGGCGGGGGGTACAGATACGCAGTATTTT; size: -; D: TRBD2; J: TRBJ2-3; V: TRBV7-2
CDR3: CASSEGQGFNSPLHF; DNA: TGTGCCAGCAGCGAGGGACAGGGTTTTAATTCACCCCTCCACTTT; size: -; D: TRBD1; J: TRBJ1-6; V: TRBV9
CDR3: CASSPGTSGRTNTGELFF; DNA: TGTGCCAGCAGCCCCGGGACTAGCGGGCGTACGAACACCGGGGAGCTGTTTTTT; size: once; D: TRBD2; J: TRBJ2-2; V: TRBV11-2
CDR3: CASSKINCYPSGNTIYF; DNA: TGTGCCAGCAGCAAAATTAACTGCTACCCCTCTGGAAACACCATATATTTT; size: few; D: -; J: TRBJ1-3; V: TRBV21-1
CDR3: CASSLVGSFSGANVLTF; DNA: TGTGCCAGCAGCTTGGTGGGCAGCTTCTCTGGGGCCAACGTCCTGACTTTC; size: -; D: -; J: TRBJ2-6; V: TRBV5-6
CDR3: CASSYRQGDTGELFF; DNA: TGTGCCAGCAGCTACCGACAGGGGGACACCGGGGAGCTGTTTTTT; size: -; D: TRBD1; J: TRBJ2-2; V: TRBV11-2
CDR3: CASSIEGTGDYGYTF; DNA: TGTGCCAGTAGTATAGAAGGGACAGGAGACTATGGCTACACCTTC; size: -; D: TRBD1; J: TRBJ1-2; V: TRBV19
CDR3: CASSSTAGELFF; DNA: TGTGCCAGCAGCTCTACTGCCGGGGAGCTGTTTTTT; size: -; D: -; J: TRBJ2-2; V: TRBV5-6
CDR3: CASSSSGVSSGYTF; DNA: TGTGCCAGCAGCTCGTCCGGTGTCTCTTCTGGCTACACCTTC; size: -; D: -; J: TRBJ1-2; V: TRBV3-1/TRBV3-2